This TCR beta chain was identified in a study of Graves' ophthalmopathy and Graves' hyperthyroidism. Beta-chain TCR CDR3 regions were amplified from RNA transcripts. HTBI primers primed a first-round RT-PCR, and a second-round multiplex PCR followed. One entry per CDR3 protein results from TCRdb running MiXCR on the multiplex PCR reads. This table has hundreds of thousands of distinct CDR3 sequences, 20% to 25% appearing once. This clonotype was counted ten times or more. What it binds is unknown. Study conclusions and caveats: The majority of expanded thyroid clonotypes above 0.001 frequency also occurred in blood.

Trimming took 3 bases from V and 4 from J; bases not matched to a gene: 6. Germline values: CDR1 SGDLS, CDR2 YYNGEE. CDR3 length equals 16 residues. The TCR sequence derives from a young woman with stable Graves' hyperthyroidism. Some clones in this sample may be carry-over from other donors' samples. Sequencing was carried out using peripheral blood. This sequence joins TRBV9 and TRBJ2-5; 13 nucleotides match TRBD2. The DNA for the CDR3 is TGTGCCAGCAGCGCCGGACTAGCGGGGGCCGGAGAGACCCAGTACTTC. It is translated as CASSAGLAGAGETQYF.